Presented here are 2 T cell receptor beta chains from one specimen sequenced in a study of T cells after posttransplantation cyclophosphamide. TCRdb's table, derived via immunoSEQ multiplex PCR, lists solely in-frame clones and lacks some. The sample shows about 28,000 clones, about nine tenths of them seen only once. The sequenced sample was PBMCs. These receptors were taken from a man in his fifties.

This sequence joins TRBV4-1 and TRBJ1-2; tentatively, D is TRBD1 (6 bases). CDR3 length equals 18 residues. The germline V and J ends were trimmed by 0 bases and 3 bases, with 20 bases remaining between them. Germline CDR1 and CDR2: MGHRA and YSYEKL. The chain's CDR3 is CASSQDGSAQGRDYGYTF. CDR3 bases: TGCGCCAGCAGCCAAGATGGTTCCGCGCAGGGGCGCGACTATGGCTACACCTTC.

V usage is TRBV11-2 and J usage is TRBJ2-1; 10 bases line up with TRBD2. Germline-derived CDR1 and CDR2 are SGHAT and FQNNGV. The V gene end was trimmed by 3 bases and the J gene end by 14 bases; junction bases not matched to a gene: 4. This CDR3 has 12 amino acids. CDR3 protein: CASSFSGGPEFF. For the CDR3, the DNA is TGTGCCAGCAGCTTTAGCGGGGGGCCGGAGTTCTTC.